One sample yielded the 28 T cell receptor beta chains listed below, sequenced in a study of cytomegalovirus exposure and HLA in healthy donors. 60 Vbeta and 13 Jbeta primers were used in PCR. Only in-frame clones appear in the TCRdb table, and some are missing; sequencing was by immunoSEQ multiplex PCR. The specimen's table records over 200,000 clones. Sequences were obtained from PBMCs. The receptors shown here come from a woman in her twenties or thirties in good health and CMV-seropositive.

The rearrangement joins TRBV7-9 to TRBJ1-5; D is ambiguous. V was cut by 5 bases and J by 8 bases, with 10 bases left in between. There are 12 residues in the CDR3. Germline V gene lookup returns CDR1 SEHNR and CDR2 FQNEAQ (reference sequence). The CDR3 DNA reads as TGTGCCAGCAGCCGTCTGTTCGAGCCCCAGCATTTT. Its protein product is CASSRLFEPQHF.

The genes are TRBV19 and TRBJ2-5, with TRBD2 identical over 10 bases. This CDR3 is 15 amino acids long. The junction had 9 bases not matched to a gene; V was cut back by 7 bases and J by 4 bases. Germline values: CDR1 LNHDA, CDR2 SQIVND (reference sequence). CDR3 amino acids: CASTLSGRAGETQYF. The CDR3 DNA reads TGTGCCAGTACTCTAAGCGGGAGGGCCGGAGAGACCCAGTACTTC.

The gene calls are TRBV6-5 and TRBJ2-7, with D unclear. The germline CDR1 and CDR2 sequences are MNHEY and SVGAGI. This CDR3 has 16 amino acids. V was cut by 0 bases and J by 9 bases, with 21 bases left in between. CDR3 region: CASSYSRKAPTPAQYF. The CDR3 region has the DNA TGTGCCAGCAGTTACTCGAGAAAGGCCCCGACTCCCGCGCAGTACTTC.

The DNA of the CDR3 is TGTGCCAGCAGCTTTGCGGGCTTCATCGAGGGCTACACCTTC. This encodes CASSFAGFIEGYTF. The chain couples TRBV5-6 to TRBJ1-2, with D hard to call. V was cut by 2 bases and J by 8 bases, with 16 bases left in between. The V gene's germline CDR1 is SGHDT and CDR2 YYEEEE. The CDR3 is 14 residues long.

The chain uses TRBV10-3 and TRBJ1-2; 8 bases are shared with TRBD1. V was pared by 0 bases and J by 4 bases, with 7 bases of the junction left unmatched. Per germline, CDR1 ENHRY and CDR2 SYGVKD. This CDR3 is 16 amino acids long. In DNA, the CDR3 is TGTGCCATCAGTGAGTCGAAGGACAGGGAGTTCTATGGCTACACCTTC. This codes for CAISESKDREFYGYTF.

J is TRBJ2-1 and V is TRBV11-2; 12 nucleotides align to TRBD2. V was clipped by 3 bases and J by 8 bases; unmatched bases: 17. The CDR3 sequence is 19 residues long. The germline CDR1 and CDR2 sequences are SGHAT and FQNNGV. The CDR3 bases are TGTGCCAGCAGCTTGCCCCAACCTCCTCCGGGACTAGCGGGCCATGAGCAGTTCTTC. This codes for CASSLPQPPPGLAGHEQFF.

J is TRBJ1-1 and V is TRBV4-1; TRBD1 is a possible D gene (6 bases). Germline CDR1 MGHRA, CDR2 YSYEKL. The germline V and J ends were trimmed by 2 bases and 3 bases, with 19 bases remaining between them. The CDR3 is 17 amino acids. The CDR3 protein is CASSQNPREGGDTEAFF. The CDR3 DNA follows: TGCGCCAGCAGCCAAAACCCCCGGGAGGGGGGGGACACTGAAGCTTTCTTT.

The rearrangement links TRBV7-9 to TRBJ1-5, with D possibly being TRBD1 (5 bases). V lost 3 bases and J 2 bases, leaving 8 bases between the germline ends. CDR3 length equals 14 residues. The germline V gene has CDR1 SEHNR and CDR2 FQNEAQ (reference sequence). CDR3 loop: CASSLWGGNQPQHF. The CDR3 bases are TGTGCCAGCAGCTTGTGGGGGGGCAATCAGCCCCAGCATTTT.

The CDR3 DNA follows: TGTGCCAGCAGTGGCGGGACGGTCCAGACGGGTTGGAATTCACCCCTCCACTTT. It specifies CASSGGTVQTGWNSPLHF. This rearrangement joins TRBV6-1 to TRBJ1-6; possible D gene TRBD1, 5 bases. From germline, CDR1 is MNHNS and CDR2 SASEGT. V lost 4 bases to trimming and J lost 7 bases, with 23 bases between them. The CDR3 consists of 18 residues.

The rearrangement joins TRBV29-1 to TRBJ1-2, with 10 nucleotides matching TRBD1. This CDR3 is built from 15 residues. With V trimmed by 1 base and J by 6 bases, 8 bases remained unmatched. The germline gives CDR1 SQVTM, CDR2 ANQGSEA. The CDR3 nucleotides read TGCAGCGTTGAAGGGCGGGACAGGGGCGAGAATGGCTACACCTTC. Its protein is CSVEGRDRGENGYTF.

This rearrangement joins TRBV21-1 to TRBJ2-2; the table names TRBD2, a call not compared with the DNA. TRBV21-1 is given as a pseudogene. This CDR3 spans 16 amino acids. CDR3 bases: TGTGCCAGCAGCATGAGCGGGGGGACCAACACCGGGGAGCTGTTTTTT. It translates to CASSMSGGTNTGELFF.

This sequence joins TRBV7-2 and TRBJ1-1; TRBD1 is a possible D gene (6 bases). V lost 5 bases and J 2 bases, leaving 15 bases between the germline ends. CDR1 SGHTA and CDR2 FQGNSA come from the germline V gene. The CDR3 spans 15 residues. CDR3 in DNA: TGTGCCAGCAGCCCGAAACAGGGAGTTAACACTGAAGCTTTCTTT. Its protein product is CASSPKQGVNTEAFF.

The genes are TRBV2 and TRBJ1-1; D ambiguous. V was shortened by 8 bases and J by 1 base, with 14 bases between the two germline ends. Per germline, CDR1 SNHLY and CDR2 FYNNEI. This CDR3 is 14 amino acids long. This chain's CDR3 is CASALGQQNTEAFF. The CDR3, as DNA: TGTGCCAGCGCATTGGGCCAACAGAACACTGAAGCTTTCTTT. The full variable domain, in which reference TRBV2 and TRBJ1-1 provide the parts outside the CDR3, is EPEVTQTPSHQVTQMGQEVILRCVPISNHLYFYWYRQILGQKVEFLVSFYNNEISEKSEIFDDQFSVERPDGSNFTLKIRSTKLEDSAMYFCASALGQQNTEAFFGQGTRLTVV.

J is TRBJ1-3 and V is TRBV25-1, with no clear D. This CDR3 comprises 14 residues. CDR1 and CDR2 (germline): MGHDK, SYGVNS. With 0 bases removed from V and 7 bases from J, the gap between germline ends came to 10 bases. CDR3 amino acids: CASSEYIGENTIYF. DNA of the CDR3: TGTGCCAGCAGTGAATATATCGGGGAGAACACCATATATTTT.

The chain joins TRBV10-3 to TRBJ2-3; 9 nucleotides line up with TRBD2. CDR3 length: 14 residues. The J segment lost 6 bases and the V segment lost 2 bases, leaving 3 bases of the junction unmatched. Germline assignment: CDR1 ENHRY and CDR2 SYGVKD. In DNA form, the CDR3 reads TGTGCCATCAGTGAGAAGCGGGGGGCCGATACGCAGTATTTT. Translated: CAISEKRGADTQYF.

This rearrangement joins TRBV27 to TRBJ2-1, with D perhaps matching TRBD1 (6 bases). This CDR3 contains 13 residues. V was clipped by 6 bases and J by 4 bases, with 10 bases between them. The germline CDR1 and CDR2 sequences are MNHEY and SMNVEV (reference sequence). The CDR3, as DNA: TGTGCCAGCAGAACCGGGACATACAATGAGCAGTTCTTC. Translating it yields CASRTGTYNEQFF.

The chain links TRBV19 to TRBJ2-5; 11 nucleotides agree with TRBD2. V lost 3 bases and J lost 2; bases outside the gene matches: 11. In germline, CDR1 is LNHDA, CDR2 SQIVND (reference sequence). The CDR3 totals 18 residues. In nucleotides, the CDR3 is TGTGCCAGTAGTATGAAGGGGGGTGCTAGCGGGAGGCAAGAGACCCAGTACTTC. Translation gives CASSMKGGASGRQETQYF.

The CDR3 sequence: CASSSTGGGYYGYTF. The CDR3 region has the DNA TGTGCCAGCAGTTCGACAGGGGGCGGTTACTATGGCTACACCTTC. The chain carries TRBV27 and TRBJ1-2; 10 bases fit TRBD1. CDR3 length: 15 residues. The germline V gene encodes CDR1 MNHEY and CDR2 SMNVEV (reference sequence). J gave up 3 bases and V 4 bases, and 5 bases lay outside the gene matches.

Of note for this clone: The identical CDR3 is also encoded by other nucleotide sequences in the sample. The chain employs TRBV28 and TRBJ1-4; D is unresolved. Germline CDR1 is MDHEN and CDR2 is SYDVKM. The CDR3 runs to 15 residues. V was cut by 5 bases and J by 8 bases, with 18 bases left in between. The CDR3 loop is CASSPAGSGGEKLFF. The CDR3 nucleotides read TGTGCCAGCAGTCCAGCGGGCAGCGGAGGGGAAAAACTGTTTTTT.

The rearrangement links TRBV9 to TRBJ1-1; 7 nucleotides line up with TRBD1. CDR1 and CDR2 (germline): SGDLS, YYNGEE. This CDR3 is built from 15 residues. Trimming took 0 bases from V and 0 from J; bases not matched to a gene: 2. The CDR3 nucleotides read TGTGCCAGCAGCGTAGTGGGACAGTTGAACACTGAAGCTTTCTTT. Its protein product is CASSVVGQLNTEAFF.

V gene TRBV10-3 combines with J gene TRBJ1-2; no firm D call. Germline V lookup: CDR1 ENHRY, CDR2 SYGVKD. The CDR3 has 15 residues. Trimming stripped 3 bases from V and 0 bases from J, with 11 bases between. The CDR3: CAISERDGANYGYTF. CDR3 in DNA: TGTGCCATCAGTGAACGCGACGGAGCTAACTATGGCTACACCTTC.

As concerns this clone: This sample also contains other DNA sequences that code for the same CDR3. The J gene is TRBJ2-3, the V gene TRBV5-6; D remains unclear. The V end lost 4 bases, the J end lost 0 bases, and 18 bases lay between the germline ends. Looked up from germline, CDR1 is SGHDT and CDR2 is YYEEEE. The CDR3 spans 17 residues. The CDR3 region is CASSGPEESPSTDTQYF. CDR3 nucleotides: TGTGCCAGCAGCGGCCCCGAGGAGTCCCCTAGCACAGATACGCAGTATTTT.

This sequence joins TRBV11-2 and TRBJ1-5, with D unresolved. CDR3 length equals 14 residues. V was pared by 2 bases and J by 2 bases, with 7 bases between. CDR1 SGHAT and CDR2 FQNNGV come from the germline V gene. The CDR3, as DNA: TGTGCCAGCAGCTTATTCAGTGGCAATCAGCCCCAGCATTTT. Its translation is CASSLFSGNQPQHF.

The V call is TRBV27, the J call TRBJ2-1; 14 bases agree with TRBD2. Germline V lookup: CDR1 MNHEY, CDR2 SMNVEV (reference sequence). Losses at the gene ends were 5 bases for V and 4 bases for J; bases not matched to a gene: 7. The CDR3 has 17 amino acids. CDR3 in DNA: TGTGCCAGCAGTCCCGGGACTAGCGGGAGTTTATACAATGAGCAGTTCTTC. Its protein product is CASSPGTSGSLYNEQFF.

The chain joins TRBV6-5 to TRBJ2-5; a weak D match, TRBD2 (6 bases). Germline CDR1 reads MNHEY; CDR2 reads SVGAGI. Deletions cut 0 bases from V and 2 bases from J, with 13 bases between. The CDR3 extends over 16 amino acids. The CDR3 is CASSYSEGRGQETQYF. CDR3 in DNA: TGTGCCAGCAGTTACTCGGAGGGGAGAGGTCAAGAGACCCAGTACTTC.

The J gene is TRBJ1-3, the V gene TRBV18; the D gene is possibly TRBD1 (5 bases). V was cut by 1 base and J by 0 bases, with 13 bases left in between. The CDR3 extends over 17 amino acids. Germline V gene sequence: CDR1 KGHSH, CDR2 LQKENI. The CDR3, as DNA: TGTGCCAGCTCACCACGTTCTGGGCAGGGCTCTGGAAACACCATATATTTT. Amino acids: CASSPRSGQGSGNTIYF.

This chain links TRBV10-1 with TRBJ2-7; D unclear. The CDR3 spans 13 residues. Trimming pared 4 bases from V and 6 bases from J, leaving 13 bases between. Germline V lookup: CDR1 WNHNN, CDR2 SYGVQD (reference sequence). CDR3 nucleotides: TGCGCCAGCAGTGGGAGACCCCTGGGCGAGCAGTACTTC. Translating it yields CASSGRPLGEQYF.

The J gene is TRBJ2-1, the V gene TRBV28; 11 bases are shared with TRBD2. The V segment lost 7 bases and the J segment 6 bases; nucleotides outside the gene matches: 8. The CDR3 extends over 15 amino acids. Germline V gene sequence: CDR1 MDHEN, CDR2 SYDVKM. In DNA, the CDR3 is TGTGCCAGCATAGTAGCGGGAGGGTTGGCCAATGAGCAGTTCTTC. Protein sequence: CASIVAGGLANEQFF.